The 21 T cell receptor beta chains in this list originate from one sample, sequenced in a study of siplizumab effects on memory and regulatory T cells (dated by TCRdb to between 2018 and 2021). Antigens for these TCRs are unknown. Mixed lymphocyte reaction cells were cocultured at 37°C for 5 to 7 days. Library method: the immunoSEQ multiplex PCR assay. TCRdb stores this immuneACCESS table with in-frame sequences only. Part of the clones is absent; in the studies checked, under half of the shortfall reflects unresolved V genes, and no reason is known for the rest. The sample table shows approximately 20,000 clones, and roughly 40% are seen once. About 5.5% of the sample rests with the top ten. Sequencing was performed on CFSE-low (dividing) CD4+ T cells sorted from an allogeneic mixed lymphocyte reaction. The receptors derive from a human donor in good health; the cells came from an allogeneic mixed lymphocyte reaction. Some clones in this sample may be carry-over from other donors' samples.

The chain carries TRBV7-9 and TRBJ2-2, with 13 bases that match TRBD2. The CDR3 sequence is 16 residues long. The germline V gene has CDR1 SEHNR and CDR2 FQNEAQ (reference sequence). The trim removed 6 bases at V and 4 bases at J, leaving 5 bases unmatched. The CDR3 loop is CASRRLAGGRTGELFF. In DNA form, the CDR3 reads TGTGCCAGCAGGCGACTAGCGGGAGGTCGCACCGGGGAGCTGTTTTTT.

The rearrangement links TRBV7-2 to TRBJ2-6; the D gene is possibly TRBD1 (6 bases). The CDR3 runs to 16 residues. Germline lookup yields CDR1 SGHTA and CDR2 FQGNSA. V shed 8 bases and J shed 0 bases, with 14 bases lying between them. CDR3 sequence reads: CASSRRGSSGANVLTF. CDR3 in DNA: TGTGCCAGCTCCCGAAGGGGGTCCTCTGGGGCCAACGTCCTGACTTTC.

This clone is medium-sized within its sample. As DNA, the CDR3 is TGTGCCAGCAGTTTCCCCCCCGCCGACACAGATACGCAGTATTTT. It translates to CASSFPPADTDTQYF. This chain connects TRBV28 to TRBJ2-3; D uncertain. Germline V lookup: CDR1 MDHEN, CDR2 SYDVKM. V lost 3 bases and J lost 2, with 12 bases in between. CDR3 length: 15 amino acids.

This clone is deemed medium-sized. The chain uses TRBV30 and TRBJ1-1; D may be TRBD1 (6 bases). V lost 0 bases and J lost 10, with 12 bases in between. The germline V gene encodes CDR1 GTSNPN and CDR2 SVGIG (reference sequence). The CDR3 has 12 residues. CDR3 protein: CAWSVPEGGAFF. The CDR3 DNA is TGTGCCTGGAGTGTACCGGAGGGGGGAGCTTTCTTT.

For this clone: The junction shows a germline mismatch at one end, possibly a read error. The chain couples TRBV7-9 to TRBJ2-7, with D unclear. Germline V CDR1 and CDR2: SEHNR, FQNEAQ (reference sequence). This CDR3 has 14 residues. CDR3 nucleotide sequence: TGTGCCAGCAGCTTAGAAGTGCACTCCCACGAGCAGTACTTC. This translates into CASSLEVHSHEQYF.

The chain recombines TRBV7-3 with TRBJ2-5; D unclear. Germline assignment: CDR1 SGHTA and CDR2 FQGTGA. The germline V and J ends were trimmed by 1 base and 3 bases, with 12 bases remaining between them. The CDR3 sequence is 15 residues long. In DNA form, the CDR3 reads TGTGCCAGCAGCTTAATTTTAACGGCTGAAGAGACCCAGTACTTC. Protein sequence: CASSLILTAEETQYF. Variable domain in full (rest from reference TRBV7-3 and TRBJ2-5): GAGVSQTPSNKVTEKGKYVELRCDPISGHTALYWYRQSLGQGPEFLIYFQGTGAADDSGLPNDRFFAVRPEGSVSTLKIQRTERGDSAVYLCASSLILTAEETQYFGPGTRLLVL.

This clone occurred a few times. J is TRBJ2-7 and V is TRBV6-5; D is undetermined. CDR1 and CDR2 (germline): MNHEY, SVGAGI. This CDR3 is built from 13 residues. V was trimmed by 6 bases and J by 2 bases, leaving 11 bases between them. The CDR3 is CASSRRQAYEQYF. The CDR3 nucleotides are TGTGCCAGCAGCCGTCGACAAGCCTACGAGCAGTACTTC.

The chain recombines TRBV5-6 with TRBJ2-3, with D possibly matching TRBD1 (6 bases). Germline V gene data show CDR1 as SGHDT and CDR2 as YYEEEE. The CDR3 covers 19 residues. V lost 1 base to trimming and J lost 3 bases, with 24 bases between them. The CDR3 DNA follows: TGTGCCAGCAGCTTGAAGGACAGCGGATTTAGTTTTTTGACAGATACGCAGTATTTT. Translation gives CASSLKDSGFSFLTDTQYF.

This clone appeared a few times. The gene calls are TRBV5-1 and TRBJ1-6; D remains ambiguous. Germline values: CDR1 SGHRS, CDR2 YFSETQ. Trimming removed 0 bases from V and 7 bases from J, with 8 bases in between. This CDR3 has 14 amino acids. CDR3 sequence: CASSLGRENSPLHF. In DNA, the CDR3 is TGCGCCAGCAGCTTGGGGAGGGAGAATTCACCCCTCCACTTT. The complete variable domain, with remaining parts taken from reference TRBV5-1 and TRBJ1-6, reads KAGVTQTPRYLIKTRGQQVTLSCSPISGHRSVSWYQQTPGQGLQFLFEYFSETQRNKGNFPGRFSGRQFSNSRSEMNVSTLELGDSALYLCASSLGRENSPLHFGNGTRLTVT.

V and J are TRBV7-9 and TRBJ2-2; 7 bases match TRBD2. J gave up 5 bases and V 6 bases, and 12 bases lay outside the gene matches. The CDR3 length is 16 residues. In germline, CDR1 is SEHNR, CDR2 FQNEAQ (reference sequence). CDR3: CASSSKAGEMTGELFF. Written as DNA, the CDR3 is TGTGCCAGCAGTTCGAAGGCGGGGGAGATGACCGGGGAGCTGTTTTTT.

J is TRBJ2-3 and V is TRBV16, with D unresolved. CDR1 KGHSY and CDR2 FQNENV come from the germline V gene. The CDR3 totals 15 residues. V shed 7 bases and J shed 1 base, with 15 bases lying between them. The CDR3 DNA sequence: TGTGCCAGCACCCCACGAGGAGCAGGCACAGATACGCAGTATTTT. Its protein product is CASTPRGAGTDTQYF.

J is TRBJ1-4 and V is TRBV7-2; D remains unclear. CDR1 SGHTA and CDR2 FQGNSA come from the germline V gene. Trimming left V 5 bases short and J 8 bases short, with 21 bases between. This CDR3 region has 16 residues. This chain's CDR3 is CASSPRNKWVGEKLFF. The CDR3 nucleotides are TGTGCCAGCAGCCCCCGGAACAAGTGGGTTGGGGAAAAACTGTTTTTT.

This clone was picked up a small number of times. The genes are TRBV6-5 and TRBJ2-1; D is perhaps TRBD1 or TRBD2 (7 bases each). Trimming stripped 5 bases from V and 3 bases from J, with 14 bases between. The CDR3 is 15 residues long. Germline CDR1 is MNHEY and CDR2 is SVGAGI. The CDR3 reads CASSSRGEGYNEQFF. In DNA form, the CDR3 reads TGTGCCAGCAGTAGCAGGGGGGAGGGCTACAATGAGCAGTTCTTC.

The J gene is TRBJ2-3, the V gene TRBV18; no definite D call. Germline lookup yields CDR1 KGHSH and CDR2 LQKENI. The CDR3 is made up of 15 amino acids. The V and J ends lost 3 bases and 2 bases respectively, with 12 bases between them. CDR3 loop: CASSPLEIYTDTQYF. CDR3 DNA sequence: TGTGCCAGCTCACCCTTGGAGATTTACACAGATACGCAGTATTTT.

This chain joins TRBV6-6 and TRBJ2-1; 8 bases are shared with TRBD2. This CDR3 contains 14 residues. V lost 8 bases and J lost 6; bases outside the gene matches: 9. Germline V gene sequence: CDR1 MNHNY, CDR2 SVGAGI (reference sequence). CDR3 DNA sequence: TGTGCCAGCTCGATTAGCGGGGCCTCCAATGAGCAGTTCTTC. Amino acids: CASSISGASNEQFF.

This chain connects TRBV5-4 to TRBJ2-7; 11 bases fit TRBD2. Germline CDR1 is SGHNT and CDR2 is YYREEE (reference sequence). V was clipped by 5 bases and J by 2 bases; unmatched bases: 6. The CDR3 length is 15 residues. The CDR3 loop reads CASSLAGGGPYEQYF. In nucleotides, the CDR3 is TGTGCCAGCAGTCTAGCGGGAGGTGGGCCCTACGAGCAGTACTTC.

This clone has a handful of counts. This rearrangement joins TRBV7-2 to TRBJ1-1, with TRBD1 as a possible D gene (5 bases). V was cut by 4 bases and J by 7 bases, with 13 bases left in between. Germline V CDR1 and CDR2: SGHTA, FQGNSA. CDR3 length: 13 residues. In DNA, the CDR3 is TGTGCCAGCAGCTCGAACCAGGGCCTTGAAGCTTTCTTT. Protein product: CASSSNQGLEAFF.

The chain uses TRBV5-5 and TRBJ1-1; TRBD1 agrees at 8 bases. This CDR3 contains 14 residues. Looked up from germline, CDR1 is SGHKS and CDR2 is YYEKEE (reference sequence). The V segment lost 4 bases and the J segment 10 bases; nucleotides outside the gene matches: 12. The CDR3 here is CASSPRQGYGGAFF. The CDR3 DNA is TGTGCCAGCAGCCCACGACAGGGGTACGGGGGAGCTTTCTTT.

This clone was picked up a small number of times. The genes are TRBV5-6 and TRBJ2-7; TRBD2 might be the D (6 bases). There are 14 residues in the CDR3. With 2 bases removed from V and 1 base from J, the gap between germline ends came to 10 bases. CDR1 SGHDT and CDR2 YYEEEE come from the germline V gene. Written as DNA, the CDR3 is TGTGCCAGCAGCTTTGGGGGGACTTCCTACGAGCAGTACTTC. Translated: CASSFGGTSYEQYF.

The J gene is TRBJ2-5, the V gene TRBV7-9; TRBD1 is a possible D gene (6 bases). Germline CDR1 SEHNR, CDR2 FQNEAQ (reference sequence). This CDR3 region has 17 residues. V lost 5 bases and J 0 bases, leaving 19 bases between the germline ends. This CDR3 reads CASSRIRQGSYQETQYF. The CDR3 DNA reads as TGTGCCAGCAGCCGTATCAGGCAGGGGTCCTACCAAGAGACCCAGTACTTC.

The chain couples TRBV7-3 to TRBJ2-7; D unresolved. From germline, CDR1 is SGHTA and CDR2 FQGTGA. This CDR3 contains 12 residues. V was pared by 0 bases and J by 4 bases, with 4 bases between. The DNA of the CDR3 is TGTGCCAGCAGCTTAACGGGTTACGAGCAGTACTTC. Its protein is CASSLTGYEQYF. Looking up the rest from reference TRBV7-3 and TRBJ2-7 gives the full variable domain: GAGVSQTPSNKVTEKGKYVELRCDPISGHTALYWYRQSLGQGPEFLIYFQGTGAADDSGLPNDRFFAVRPEGSVSTLKIQRTERGDSAVYLCASSLTGYEQYFGPGTRLTVT.